This T cell receptor (beta chain) was captured in a study of radiation and T cells in renal cell carcinoma. CDR3 length: 13 amino acids. Germline CDR1 MNHEY, CDR2 SMNVEV (reference sequence). V lost 6 bases and J lost 0, with 8 bases in between. The time point: blood 4 weeks post-SBRT, at nephrectomy. The treatment here: 15 Gy SBRT to primary tumor, nephrectomy 4 weeks later. Assay used: immunoSEQ multiplex PCR; TCRdb lists only in-frame clones, some missing. The sample records more than 120,000 clones, 65% to 90% being singletons. The sequence was collected from a woman between 50 and 59 years old with renal cell carcinoma. The material sequenced was blood, taken from a patient whose treatment included radiotherapy and nephrectomy. The chain couples TRBV27 to TRBJ1-1; tentatively, D is TRBD1 (5 bases). In nucleotides, the CDR3 is TGTGCCAGCAGGGGGGATTTGAACACTGAAGCTTTCTTT. Protein product: CASRGDLNTEAFF.